One sample yielded the 7 T cell receptor beta chains listed below, sequenced in a study of siplizumab effects on memory and regulatory T cells. Produced via immunoSEQ multiplex PCR; TCRdb's table is partial and in-frame only. The sample lists 56,000 or so clones; about 97% were seen once. The sample comprised naive CD8+ T cells sorted from blood. Source of these receptors: a human donor in good health.

This chain joins TRBV27 and TRBJ2-5; D may be TRBD2 (6 bases). The ends were cut back, 3 bases at V and 3 bases at J, with 11 bases in the middle. The CDR3 consists of 14 residues. CDR1 and CDR2 (germline): MNHEY, SMNVEV (reference sequence). CDR3 coding DNA: TGTGCCAGCAGTTTCTTTGGAGGGAAAGAGACCCAGTACTTC. Protein product: CASSFFGGKETQYF.

The rearrangement links TRBV30 to TRBJ1-2; 9 nucleotides align to TRBD1. Germline lookup yields CDR1 GTSNPN and CDR2 SVGIG (reference sequence). The CDR3 is 12 amino acids. The V gene end was trimmed by 4 bases and the J gene end by 6 bases; junction bases not matched to a gene: 3. CDR3 DNA sequence: TGTGCCTGGACCGGGACAGGGAATGGCTACACCTTC. This encodes CAWTGTGNGYTF.

The chain couples TRBV11-2 to TRBJ2-7; D is unresolved. The V end lost 5 bases, the J end lost 4 bases, and 9 bases lay between the germline ends. The CDR3 contains 12 residues. Germline V CDR1 and CDR2: SGHAT, FQNNGV. The CDR3 DNA reads TGTGCCAGCAGCCAAGCACTTTACGAGCAGTACTTC. Its protein is CASSQALYEQYF.

V and J are TRBV4-1 and TRBJ2-1; D may be TRBD2 (5 bases). The CDR3 has 16 amino acids. Trimming removed 0 bases from V and 7 bases from J, with 16 bases in between. Germline V gene sequence: CDR1 MGHRA, CDR2 YSYEKL. The CDR3 DNA is TGCGCCAGCAGCCAAGATTTACTACTAGTTAGGAATGAGCAGTTCTTC. This sequence encodes CASSQDLLLVRNEQFF.

The CDR3 DNA is TGTGCCAGCAGTCCTACCAGGGAGGGTCCTACCTACGAGCAGTACTTC. This translates into CASSPTREGPTYEQYF. The chain uses TRBV27 and TRBJ2-7, with 7 bases identical to TRBD2. Germline V lookup: CDR1 MNHEY, CDR2 SMNVEV (reference sequence). This CDR3 is 16 amino acids long. The V gene end was trimmed by 5 bases and the J gene end by 2 bases; junction bases not matched to a gene: 12.

This chain joins TRBV7-9 and TRBJ2-4; 7 bases align to TRBD2. The CDR3 has 15 amino acids. V shed 1 base and J 8 bases; nucleotides not matched to a gene: 8. In germline, CDR1 is SEHNR, CDR2 FQNEAQ (reference sequence). The DNA of the CDR3 is TGTGCCAGCAGCTTAGTCCTCGGGAGGTTGGACATTCAGTACTTC. Its protein is CASSLVLGRLDIQYF.

The chain is built from TRBV9 and TRBJ1-1, with D possibly TRBD1 on 6 matching bases. CDR3 size: 14 residues. Deletions cut 4 bases from V and 1 base from J, with 11 bases between. Germline CDR1 is SGDLS and CDR2 is YYNGEE. The CDR3 region has the DNA TGTGCCAGCAGCAAAGGGGGGTCGAACACTGAAGCTTTCTTT. This codes for CASSKGGSNTEAFF.